The 32 T cell receptor beta chains below were found in one sample sequenced in a study of OX40 agonist ivuxolimab in advanced cancers. Sequencing used immunoSEQ multiplex PCR; TCRdb keeps in-frame clones, though not all of them. The sample has about 16,000 clones; roughly 90% are singletons. The sample in question was CD4+ or CD8+ T cells sorted from blood, obtained in a trial of the OX40 agonist ivuxolimab. The receptors shown here come from an adult with an advanced solid tumor such as melanoma, head and neck, liver or kidney cancer.

This clone was found a few times. V usage is TRBV19 and J usage is TRBJ1-2; D is unresolved. Trimming cost V 4 bases and J 3 bases, with 9 bases left between them. Germline V gene lookup returns CDR1 LNHDA and CDR2 SQIVND (reference sequence). This CDR3 contains 13 residues. CDR3 residues: CASSRTAHYGYTF. In nucleotides, the CDR3 is TGTGCCAGTAGTAGAACGGCCCACTATGGCTACACCTTC.

Note on this clone: A junction boundary mismatches the germline segment, possibly from a read error. The genes are TRBV19 and TRBJ2-1, with 8 bases matching TRBD2. CDR1 and CDR2 from the germline V gene are LNHDA and SQIVND (reference sequence). The CDR3 totals 13 residues. The CDR3 region is CASSMAGGGAGIF. CDR3 DNA: TGTGCCAGTAGTATGGCGGGAGGCGGGGCTGGGATCTTC.

The chain employs TRBV10-3 and TRBJ1-2; 9 bases agree with TRBD1. J gave up 6 bases and V 11 bases, and 13 bases lay outside the gene matches. Per the germline V gene, CDR1 is ENHRY and CDR2 is SYGVKD. This CDR3 comprises 14 residues. The CDR3 DNA reads as TGTGCCGTAGAATTCTCCGGGACAGGGAATGGCTACACCTTC. This sequence encodes CAVEFSGTGNGYTF.

This clone was detected only a few times. J is TRBJ2-3 and V is TRBV5-1; D is uncertain. The germline V gene has CDR1 SGHRS and CDR2 YFSETQ. The CDR3 contains 14 residues. The germline V and J ends were trimmed by 0 bases and 4 bases, with 9 bases remaining between them. CDR3 residues: CASSLEQISDTQYF. For the CDR3, the DNA is TGCGCCAGCAGCTTGGAACAGATTTCAGATACGCAGTATTTT.

This chain connects TRBV9 to TRBJ2-1; TRBD2 matches at 7 bases. The germline V gene encodes CDR1 SGDLS and CDR2 YYNGEE. J lost 4 bases, V lost 0 bases, and 7 bases had no gene match. The CDR3 totals 16 residues. The CDR3 protein is CASSVDGGSLYNEQFF. The CDR3 nucleotides are TGTGCCAGCAGCGTAGACGGCGGGAGCCTTTACAATGAGCAGTTCTTC.

The chain carries TRBV7-3 and TRBJ2-1; tentatively, D is TRBD2 (6 bases). Germline V gene sequence: CDR1 SGHTA, CDR2 FQGTGA. V was trimmed by 4 bases and J by 6 bases, leaving 13 bases between them. The CDR3 is 14 amino acids. The CDR3 region is CASSSPTRGNEQFF. The DNA for the CDR3 is TGTGCCAGCAGCTCCCCGACTAGAGGCAATGAGCAGTTCTTC.

The chain combines TRBV6-9 with TRBJ2-7; D is perhaps TRBD1 (6 bases). Germline CDR1 MNHGY, CDR2 SVAAGI. Trimming removed 5 bases from V and 3 bases from J, with 11 bases in between. This CDR3 has 13 residues. CDR3 in amino acids: CASSRGRDYEQYF. The CDR3, as DNA: TGTGCCAGCAGTAGGGGGAGAGACTACGAGCAGTACTTC.

This clone showed up just a few times. The genes are TRBV7-2 and TRBJ1-5; no clear D gene. Germline V CDR1 and CDR2: SGHTA, FQGNSA. Trimming took 4 bases from V and 1 from J, leaving 11 bases between them. This CDR3 is 15 amino acids long. CDR3 protein: CASSSMDGSNQPQHF. The CDR3 bases are TGTGCCAGCAGCTCGATGGACGGCAGCAATCAGCCCCAGCATTTT.

V and J are TRBV5-4 and TRBJ1-1; possible D gene TRBD1, 6 bases. Per germline, CDR1 SGHNT and CDR2 YYREEE (reference sequence). CDR3 size: 15 residues. The V and J ends lost 2 bases and 1 base respectively, with 12 bases between them. CDR3 loop: CASSLRGTRNTEAFF. The DNA of the CDR3 is TGTGCCAGCAGCTTACGCGGGACAAGGAACACTGAAGCTTTCTTT.

The chain has TRBV5-8 and TRBJ2-7; no clear D. The V end lost 10 bases, the J end lost 7 bases, and 6 bases lay between the germline ends. The CDR3 runs 8 residues. Germline V gene sequence: CDR1 SGHTS, CDR2 YDEGEE. The CDR3 DNA sequence: TGTGCCGGATATGAGCAGTACTTC. As protein: CAGYEQYF.

The chain employs TRBV6-1 and TRBJ1-2; D is unclear. Per germline, CDR1 MNHNS and CDR2 SASEGT. The CDR3 is 14 residues long. The DNA of the CDR3 is TGTGCTCTATCACGTCGGCTCCAAGACTATGGCTACACCTTC. Translating it yields CALSRRLQDYGYTF.

The chain carries TRBV1 and TRBJ2-1; the table's D call, TRBD2, was not checked against the DNA. TRBV1 is deemed a pseudogene. This CDR3 region has 17 residues. CDR3 DNA: TGCACCAGCAGCCACAGAGTGGCTAGCGGGGTCTGGAATGAGCAGTTCTTC. This translates into CTSSHRVASGVWNEQFF.

The genes are TRBV10-1 and TRBJ1-5; D is uncertain. The CDR3 totals 13 residues. Germline V lookup: CDR1 WNHNN, CDR2 SYGVQD (reference sequence). Trimming stripped 4 bases from V and 7 bases from J, with 11 bases between. The CDR3 nucleotides are TGCGCCAGCAGTGTGGGCCTGGGGCAGCCCCAGCATTTT. It yields the protein CASSVGLGQPQHF.

This clone occurred a few times. This chain connects TRBV5-1 to TRBJ2-7, with D possibly being TRBD1 (6 bases). The CDR3 has 13 amino acids. The germline V gene encodes CDR1 SGHRS and CDR2 YFSETQ. The germline V and J ends were trimmed by 4 bases and 7 bases, with 15 bases remaining between them. DNA for the CDR3: TGCGCCAGCAGCCTGTCTCCAGGGGAAGAGCAGTACTTC. Its protein is CASSLSPGEEQYF.

The CDR3 region has the DNA TGTGCCAGCAGTGACCTCGGACAGGGGGTTACGGGGGAGCAGTTCTTC. Its protein product is CASSDLGQGVTGEQFF. The chain links TRBV25-1 to TRBJ2-1, with 10 bases fitting TRBD1. J lost 10 bases, V lost 3 bases, and 12 bases had no gene match. Germline lookup yields CDR1 MGHDK and CDR2 SYGVNS. There are 16 residues in the CDR3.

The V call is TRBV7-9, the J call TRBJ2-7; D remains ambiguous. Between the trimmed V and J ends, which lost 5 bases and 6 bases, there was a span of 11 bases. Per the germline V gene, CDR1 is SEHNR and CDR2 is FQNEAQ (reference sequence). CDR3 length: 12 amino acids. The CDR3 DNA reads as TGTGCCAGCAGCCCTACTTTAGGCGAGCAGTACTTC. This sequence encodes CASSPTLGEQYF. Full variable domain (rest looked up from reference TRBV7-9 and TRBJ2-7): DTGVSQNPRHKITKRGQNVTFRCDPISEHNRLYWYRQTLGQGPEFLTYFQNEAQLEKSRLLSDRFSAERPKGSFSTLEIQRTEQGDSAMYLCASSPTLGEQYFGPGTRLTVT.

The chain has TRBV2 and TRBJ2-3; no definite D call. Trimming removed 5 bases from V and 5 bases from J, with 8 bases in between. CDR3 size: 12 residues. Germline values: CDR1 SNHLY, CDR2 FYNNEI. CDR3: CASSLSGDTQYF. The CDR3 nucleotides read TGTGCCAGCAGTCTCTCCGGAGATACGCAGTATTTT.

The chain couples TRBV7-8 to TRBJ2-7; no firm D call. This CDR3 contains 11 residues. The V gene's germline CDR1 is SGHVS and CDR2 FQNEAQ. V was clipped by 3 bases and J by 3 bases, with 3 bases between them. CDR3 DNA sequence: TGTGCCAGCAGCTTTAGCTACGAGCAGTACTTC. Protein sequence: CASSFSYEQYF.

This clone appeared a few times. The rearrangement uses TRBV30 and TRBJ2-7, with TRBD1 identical over 8 bases. The CDR3 is made up of 13 amino acids. The germline gives CDR1 GTSNPN, CDR2 SVGIG (reference sequence). V lost 5 bases and J lost 5; bases outside the gene matches: 8. The CDR3 is CAWHGQGMNEQYF. CDR3 nucleotides: TGTGCCTGGCATGGACAGGGTATGAACGAGCAGTACTTC.

V is TRBV4-1 and J is TRBJ2-3, with D tentatively TRBD1 (5 bases). Trimming stripped 2 bases from V and 1 base from J, with 16 bases between. The CDR3 has 17 residues. Germline loops: CDR1 MGHRA, CDR2 YSYEKL. CDR3 DNA: TGCGCCAGCAGCCAAATAGGGGTCTCCCTGGGCACAGATACGCAGTATTTT. The encoded protein is CASSQIGVSLGTDTQYF.

The rearrangement links TRBV19 to TRBJ2-5; D could derive from TRBD1 or TRBD2 (5 bases each). The V and J ends lost 3 bases and 4 bases respectively, with 12 bases between them. Germline CDR1 LNHDA, CDR2 SQIVND (reference sequence). This CDR3 is built from 14 residues. Here the CDR3 DNA reads TGTGCCAGTAGTATGGGTTGGGACCGAGAGACCCAGTACTTC. Translation gives CASSMGWDRETQYF.

This rearrangement joins TRBV7-9 to TRBJ2-3; TRBD1 agrees at 8 bases. The CDR3 is 16 residues long. Germline values: CDR1 SEHNR, CDR2 FQNEAQ (reference sequence). V was pared by 1 base and J by 1 base, with 4 bases of the junction left unmatched. The CDR3 bases are TGTGCCAGCAGCTTAGAGGCAGGGGGCGGCACAGATACGCAGTATTTT. Translation gives CASSLEAGGGTDTQYF.

The chain links TRBV2 to TRBJ2-7; D tentatively reads TRBD1 or TRBD2 (7 bases each). The CDR3 covers 15 residues. Germline V gives CDR1 SNHLY, CDR2 FYNNEI. The germline V and J ends were trimmed by 6 bases and 5 bases, with 20 bases remaining between them. This chain's CDR3 is CASSLWEGAGDEQYF. CDR3 nucleotides: TGTGCCAGCAGCTTATGGGAGGGGGCTGGGGACGAGCAGTACTTC.

The gene calls are TRBV11-2 and TRBJ2-1; 8 positions match TRBD2. This CDR3 comprises 14 residues. Germline V CDR1 and CDR2: SGHAT, FQNNGV. The ends lost 2 bases at V and 6 bases at J; junction bases unmatched: 3. The CDR3 DNA reads as TGTGCCAGCAGCTTAAGCGGGAGAGGCAATGAGCAGTTCTTC. Its translation: CASSLSGRGNEQFF.

This clone was picked up one time. V usage is TRBV5-4 and J usage is TRBJ2-7; TRBD1 matches 9 bases. The length of the CDR3 is 15 residues. Looked up from germline, CDR1 is SGHNT and CDR2 is YYREEE (reference sequence). Trimming cost V 1 base and J 4 bases; bases outside gene matches: 6. CDR3 in DNA: TGTGCCAGCAGCTTGCCTCCGGGACAGGGATACGAGCAGTACTTC. It translates to CASSLPPGQGYEQYF. The full variable domain, with the rest looked up from reference TRBV5-4 and TRBJ2-7, is ETGVTQSPTHLIKTRGQQVTLRCSSQSGHNTVSWYQQALGQGPQFIFQYYREEENGRGNFPPRFSGLQFPNYSSELNVNALELDDSALYLCASSLPPGQGYEQYFGPGTRLTVT.

The rearrangement uses TRBV7-9 and TRBJ1-2, with 8 bases lining up with TRBD1. The junction had 3 bases not matched to a gene; V was cut back by 5 bases and J by 4 bases. CDR1 is SEHNR, CDR2 FQNEAQ, per germline (reference sequence). This CDR3 has 13 amino acids. This chain's CDR3 is CASSARGLYGYTF. The CDR3 nucleotides are TGTGCCAGCAGCGCCAGGGGGCTCTATGGCTACACCTTC.

This chain links TRBV5-1 with TRBJ2-5; D unclear. CDR3 length equals 13 residues. V lost 1 base, J lost 0 bases, and 4 bases lay in between. Germline CDR1 and CDR2: SGHRS and YFSETQ. CDR3 sequence: CASSLYNQETQYF. As DNA, the CDR3 is TGCGCCAGCAGCTTGTACAACCAAGAGACCCAGTACTTC.

CDR3: CASSWSTSGSTGELFF. CDR3 sequence (DNA): TGCGCCAGCAGCTGGAGTACTAGCGGTAGCACCGGGGAGCTGTTTTTT. This chain links TRBV5-1 with TRBJ2-2, with 8 bases that match TRBD2. The V gene end was trimmed by 3 bases and the J gene end by 4 bases; junction bases not matched to a gene: 8. Germline CDR1 is SGHRS and CDR2 is YFSETQ. There are 16 residues in the CDR3.

The rearrangement joins TRBV28 to TRBJ2-5; D gene ambiguous. This CDR3 comprises 14 residues. Trimming took off 2 bases at V and 2 bases at J, with 9 bases between the two ends. Germline V gives CDR1 MDHEN, CDR2 SYDVKM. The CDR3 sequence: CASSLRAIQETQYF. The CDR3 DNA reads TGTGCCAGCAGTTTAAGGGCGATACAAGAGACCCAGTACTTC.

The CDR3 loop reads CASSWAGGTPPNQFF. In DNA, the CDR3 is TGTGCCAGCAGCTGGGCGGGGGGGACACCACCTAACCAGTTCTTC. V and J are TRBV5-6 and TRBJ2-1, with 9 bases that match TRBD2. Germline V gene lookup returns CDR1 SGHDT and CDR2 YYEEEE. With 3 bases clipped from V and 13 bases from J, the junction kept 14 bases outside the gene matches. This CDR3 comprises 15 residues. The variable domain in full, with the rest retrieved from reference TRBV5-6 and TRBJ2-1, is DAGVTQSPTHLIKTRGQQVTLRCSPKSGHDTVSWYQQALGQGPQFIFQYYEEEERQRGNFPDRFSGHQFPNYSSELNVNALLLGDSALYLCASSWAGGTPPNQFFGPGTRLTVL.

V is TRBV27 and J is TRBJ2-5, with D possibly being TRBD1 (6 bases). The CDR3 totals 14 residues. The V gene's germline CDR1 is MNHEY and CDR2 SMNVEV (reference sequence). V was pared by 7 bases and J by 5 bases, with 17 bases between. The CDR3 loop is CASKPLTGGETQYF. CDR3 bases: TGTGCCAGCAAACCCTTGACAGGCGGGGAGACCCAGTACTTC.

This clone turned up a few times. The CDR3 coding sequence is TGTGCCAGCAGCTCCGGACACGGAGGATGGTTCACCGGGGAGCTGTTTTTT. Amino acids: CASSSGHGGWFTGELFF. V usage is TRBV11-1 and J usage is TRBJ2-2; D assignment may be TRBD1 or TRBD2 (5 bases each). V lost 4 bases and J lost 4, with 19 bases in between. The germline gives CDR1 SGHAT, CDR2 FQDESV (reference sequence). This CDR3 has 17 amino acids.